The clone carrying this T cell receptor beta chain was observed a handful of times. What it binds is not known. This sample was included in a study of T-cell reconstitution after alpha-beta-depleted transplantation in children. Overall study results and limits: Several patients had high TCRbeta diversity at day 60; it came from surviving recipient T cells and thymic progenitors. Hyperexpanded clones declined; after one year, newly produced T cells mostly supplied diversity. Expanded graft clones numbering several hundred reportedly gave rise to alpha-beta T cells about two months after transplant.

TCRbeta library preparation incorporated unique molecular identifiers. TCRdb independently ran MiXCR on the PCR reads; one entry per CDR3 protein. The sample consists of a few hundred thousand distinct CDR3 sequences, around 10% of them appearing once. CDR3 size: 19 residues. The V and J ends lost 0 bases and 4 bases, in that order; junction bases with no gene match: 17. CDR1 and CDR2 (germline): DFQATT, SNEGSKA (reference sequence). This receptor was obtained from a boy younger than two with acute myeloid leukemia, due to receive a stem cell transplant. The chain employs TRBV20-1 and TRBJ2-1; TRBD2 matches 8 bases. The sequencing here drew on PBMCs, taken before TCRalphabeta/CD19-depleted stem cell transplant. CDR3 amino acids: CSARDMTWEGLAGYNEQFF. In DNA form, the CDR3 reads TGCAGTGCTAGAGATATGACTTGGGAAGGGCTAGCGGGTTACAATGAGCAGTTCTTC.